The TCR beta chain described here comes from a study of cytomegalovirus exposure and HLA in healthy donors. The germline V gene encodes CDR1 KGHSH and CDR2 LQKENI. The CDR3 spans 14 residues. V was trimmed by 1 base and J by 4 bases, leaving 10 bases between them. The PCR used 60 Vbeta and 13 Jbeta primers. Clones were read by immunoSEQ multiplex PCR, and TCRdb kept only the in-frame ones, dropping some. The repertoire table contains 100,000 to 150,000 clones. The sample comprised PBMCs. The receptor comes from a young man in good health and CMV-seronegative. V usage is TRBV18 and J usage is TRBJ1-2; D perhaps matches TRBD1 (5 bases). The CDR3 DNA reads TGTGCCAGCTCACCACTTGCAGGGCGCTATGGCTACACCTTC. Residues: CASSPLAGRYGYTF.